These 14 T cell receptor beta chains were sequenced from one sample in a study of a mutant IDH1 vaccine in newly diagnosed glioma. As to time point: week 47, end of study. Topical imiquimod accompanied each vaccine dose, which consisted of 300 ug of mutant IDH1 20-mer peptide. The method was immunoSEQ multiplex PCR; TCRdb's version includes in-frame clones alone and lacks a portion of them. The sample consists of 40,000 or so clones, roughly 82% of them appearing once. For these TCRs, the target antigens are not known. Sample: PBMCs, taken from a glioma patient whose treatment included an IDH1 peptide vaccine. The receptor set was obtained from a man younger than 35 with glioma. Some clones in this sample may be carry-over from other donors' samples.

The genes are TRBV6-1 and TRBJ1-3; D remains ambiguous. V was trimmed by 6 bases and J by 0 bases, leaving 12 bases between them. In germline, CDR1 is MNHNS, CDR2 SASEGT. The CDR3 length is 15 residues. The DNA of the CDR3 is TGTGCCAGCAGCGGAACAGCCTACTCTGGAAACACCATATATTTT. Residues: CASSGTAYSGNTIYF.

The chain uses TRBV5-6 and TRBJ2-2, with TRBD2 as a possible D gene (6 bases). The CDR3 is 15 amino acids. From germline, CDR1 is SGHDT and CDR2 YYEEEE. Trimming took 0 bases from V and 4 from J, leaving 10 bases between them. CDR3 protein: CASSLEPGLTGELFF. The CDR3 region has the DNA TGTGCCAGCAGCTTGGAGCCGGGACTCACCGGGGAGCTGTTTTTT.

This chain's CDR3 is CASSLIGDGSPTDTQYF. The CDR3 DNA reads as TGTGCCAGCAGCTTGATAGGGGACGGGAGCCCCACAGATACGCAGTATTTT. The V call is TRBV5-6, the J call TRBJ2-3, with a weak D call TRBD2 (6 bases). Germline CDR1 is SGHDT and CDR2 is YYEEEE. The CDR3 has 17 amino acids. Trimming pared 1 base from V and 2 bases from J, leaving 17 bases between.

The rearrangement links TRBV7-2 to TRBJ1-2; no firm D call. The CDR3 loop spans 11 amino acids. Germline lookup yields CDR1 SGHTA and CDR2 FQGNSA. Trimming removed 10 bases at V and 5 bases at J, with 11 bases between. This chain's CDR3 is CAKRGYYGYTF. CDR3 sequence (DNA): TGTGCCAAACGCGGGTATTATGGCTACACCTTC.

This clone was observed a single time. The CDR3 DNA follows: TGTGCCAGCAGTTACTCGAGCGCACAGCTAGACTACGAGCAGTACTTC. Translating gives CASSYSSAQLDYEQYF. V is TRBV6-5 and J is TRBJ2-7; the D is unclear. V was shortened by 0 bases and J by 3 bases, with 15 bases between the two germline ends. The CDR3 runs 16 residues. CDR1 is MNHEY, CDR2 SVGAGI, per germline.

This clone appeared a few times. The chain carries TRBV18 and TRBJ1-1; a weak D match, TRBD1 (5 bases). The CDR3 consists of 15 residues. The V end lost 2 bases, the J end lost 5 bases, and 15 bases lay between the germline ends. Germline lookup yields CDR1 KGHSH and CDR2 LQKENI. CDR3 protein: CASSPWQAEGTEAFF. CDR3 sequence (DNA): TGTGCCAGCTCACCATGGCAGGCCGAGGGGACTGAAGCTTTCTTT.

The chain employs TRBV19 and TRBJ2-3; the match to TRBD2 covers 10 bases. J lost 1 base, V lost 3 bases, and 1 base had no gene match. The CDR3 has 15 residues. Per the germline V gene, CDR1 is LNHDA and CDR2 is SQIVND (reference sequence). DNA of the CDR3: TGTGCCAGTAGTATTAGCGGGAGGCGCACAGATACGCAGTATTTT. Protein sequence: CASSISGRRTDTQYF.

This clone was observed a few times. This chain connects TRBV28 to TRBJ1-1; the D is unclear. The CDR3 sequence is 14 residues long. Germline V CDR1 and CDR2: MDHEN, SYDVKM. Trimming took 5 bases from V and 4 from J, leaving 14 bases between them. The CDR3 here is CASSTPMWGTEAFF. As DNA, the CDR3 is TGTGCCAGCAGTACGCCGATGTGGGGCACTGAAGCTTTCTTT.

J is TRBJ1-2 and V is TRBV2; unclear D gene. The V end was cut by 4 bases, the J end by 4 bases, with 7 bases between. The CDR3 runs to 12 residues. Germline values: CDR1 SNHLY, CDR2 FYNNEI. The CDR3 DNA reads as TGTGCCAGCAGTGGGGGATTCTATGGCTACACCTTC. Protein product: CASSGGFYGYTF.

The chain recombines TRBV5-6 with TRBJ1-2; D is ambiguous. Trimming pared 6 bases from V and 4 bases from J, leaving 19 bases between. There are 15 residues in the CDR3. CDR1 SGHDT and CDR2 YYEEEE come from the germline V gene. The CDR3 sequence: CASIQTPVLGYGYTF. DNA of the CDR3: TGTGCCAGCATCCAGACACCCGTCCTGGGCTATGGCTACACCTTC.

DNA of the CDR3: TGTGCCAGCAGCTTGGCCCCCGACAGGGTGAACACTGAAGCTTTCTTT. Protein sequence: CASSLAPDRVNTEAFF. The genes are TRBV5-5 and TRBJ1-1; 7 bases are shared with TRBD1. Germline V gives CDR1 SGHKS, CDR2 YYEKEE (reference sequence). V was clipped by 0 bases and J by 0 bases; unmatched bases: 5. The CDR3 contains 16 residues.

The rearrangement uses TRBV12-5 and TRBJ1-4; 9 positions agree with TRBD1. Germline-derived CDR1 and CDR2 are LGHNT and FRNRAP. The CDR3 covers 14 residues. Germline trimming cut 4 bases from V and 7 bases from J; bases unmatched to any gene: 4. CDR3 nucleotide sequence: TGTGCTAGTGGTTCCGGGACAGGGAGTGAAAAACTGTTTTTT. Its protein is CASGSGTGSEKLFF.

The chain links TRBV9 to TRBJ1-5; D is unresolved. The germline V gene has CDR1 SGDLS and CDR2 YYNGEE. This CDR3 spans 13 amino acids. V lost 4 bases to trimming and J lost 10 bases, with 15 bases between them. The CDR3 sequence is CASSLQYNEPQHF. The CDR3 DNA reads TGTGCCAGCAGCCTCCAATATAATGAACCCCAGCATTTT.

This clone has more than one count but fewer than ten. The CDR3: CASSRTRNQPQHF. CDR3 bases: TGTGCCAGCAGCCGGACAAGAAATCAGCCCCAGCATTTT. The rearrangement uses TRBV28 and TRBJ1-5; D might be TRBD1 (5 bases). V was shortened by 6 bases and J by 4 bases, with 10 bases between the two germline ends. CDR3 length equals 13 residues. Germline V gene lookup returns CDR1 MDHEN and CDR2 SYDVKM.